The clone carrying this TCR beta chain occurred a few times. Germline assignment: CDR1 SGDLS and CDR2 YYNGEE. CDR3 size: 14 residues. Germline trimming cut 3 bases from V and 1 base from J; bases unmatched to any gene: 3. The sample belongs to a study of patients and donors after allogeneic stem cell transplantation. TCRdb ran MiXCR on the RT-PCR reads and lists one entry per CDR3 protein. This repertoire shows around 160,000 distinct CDR3 sequences, approximately 30% found once; its top ten account for under 3.5%. The chain employs TRBV9 and TRBJ2-7; TRBD1 matches 8 bases. The sequence was obtained from a human donor who was either an allogeneic HSCT recipient or a stem cell or donor lymphocyte infusion donor (not recorded which). It is not recorded whose cells these are; they may come from a transplant donor. The sequenced material came from blood, either unsorted or a sorted T cell fraction (not recorded which). Here the CDR3 reads CASSGGQGSYEQYF. The CDR3 nucleotides read TGTGCCAGCAGCGGAGGACAGGGTTCCTACGAGCAGTACTTC.